This T cell receptor beta chain was sequenced in a study of blood T cell repertoires in COVID-19. Losses at the gene ends were 3 bases for V and 5 bases for J; bases not matched to a gene: 5. The CDR3 runs to 15 residues. Germline loops: CDR1 MNHNS, CDR2 SASEGT. Authors' processing steps: Reference gene primer amplification yielded estimated nucleated cell counts. The repertoire was sequenced with immunoSEQ multiplex PCR; TCRdb's copy has only in-frame clones and lacks some. The D gene and trimming were derived from the DNA, and the V and J assignments and clone size from that table. Among about 70,000 clones listed, approximately 80% were seen once.

The sequenced sample consisted of peripheral blood. This chain uses TRBV6-1 with TRBJ2-7; 12 bases match TRBD1. The receptor was derived from a human donor in a cohort sampled during active COVID-19. CDR3: CASSEPRDRGHEQYF. The DNA for the CDR3 is TGTGCCAGCAGTGAGCCACGGGACAGGGGGCACGAGCAGTACTTC.